One sample yielded the 21 T cell receptor beta chains listed below, sequenced in a study of cytomegalovirus exposure and HLA in healthy donors. The PCR had 60 Vbeta and 13 Jbeta primers. Some clones are missing from TCRdb's copy, which holds only in-frame ones; the method was immunoSEQ multiplex PCR. The data hold around 130,000 clones, with around 80% observed a single time. The material sequenced was PBMCs. These TCRs come from a female donor in good health and CMV-seronegative.

The table lists this clone with a few counts. The chain joins TRBV5-8 to TRBJ2-7; a weak D match, TRBD1 (5 bases). Per germline, CDR1 SGHTS and CDR2 YDEGEE. V was pared by 2 bases and J by 2 bases, with 11 bases between. The CDR3 length is 14 residues. The CDR3, as DNA: TGTGCCAGCAGCTTCCTAACAGGAACCTACGAGCAGTACTTC. The encoded protein is CASSFLTGTYEQYF.

J is TRBJ1-1 and V is TRBV2; the D gene is possibly TRBD1 (6 bases). The V and J ends lost 1 base and 0 bases respectively, with 12 bases between them. Germline V gives CDR1 SNHLY, CDR2 FYNNEI. The CDR3 consists of 16 residues. The CDR3 bases are TGTGCCAGCAGTGAAGATGGCAGGGGATTGAACACTGAAGCTTTCTTT. This codes for CASSEDGRGLNTEAFF.

The genes are TRBV5-1 and TRBJ2-3, with 10 bases lining up with TRBD2. Germline V lookup: CDR1 SGHRS, CDR2 YFSETQ. This CDR3 has 17 amino acids. Unmatched junction bases numbered 9, after V lost 0 bases and J lost 5 bases. Here the CDR3 reads CASSLGGAGGQKDTQYF. The CDR3 DNA follows: TGCGCCAGCAGCTTGGGAGGAGCGGGAGGGCAGAAAGATACGCAGTATTTT.

This clone was counted a single time. The chain joins TRBV2 to TRBJ1-1; D not certain. Germline-derived CDR1 and CDR2 are SNHLY and FYNNEI. This CDR3 spans 13 amino acids. The V end lost 10 bases, the J end lost 1 base, and 13 bases lay between the germline ends. The DNA of the CDR3 is TGTGCCATCGGGATTTCTAAGAACACTGAAGCTTTCTTT. Translating it yields CAIGISKNTEAFF.

This clone was observed a single time. The chain employs TRBV29-1 and TRBJ2-2, with TRBD2 identical over 10 bases. Losses at the gene ends were 4 bases for V and 8 bases for J; bases not matched to a gene: 10. From germline, CDR1 is SQVTM and CDR2 ANQGSEA. The CDR3 has 15 amino acids. CDR3 bases: TGCAGCGTTGTGGGTCTAGCGGGAGATTCGGGGGAGCTGTTTTTT. It encodes CSVVGLAGDSGELFF.

The CDR3 loop reads CASSVDGRLTDTQYF. CDR3 bases: TGTGCCAGCAGCGTAGACGGGAGGCTCACAGATACGCAGTATTTT. V is TRBV9 and J is TRBJ2-3; 7 bases are shared with TRBD2. CDR3 length: 15 residues. V was clipped by 0 bases and J by 2 bases; unmatched bases: 3. CDR1 SGDLS and CDR2 YYNGEE come from the germline V gene.

This rearrangement joins TRBV28 to TRBJ1-2; weak D call: TRBD1 (5 bases). With 3 bases removed from V and 5 bases from J, the gap between germline ends came to 7 bases. Germline values: CDR1 MDHEN, CDR2 SYDVKM. The CDR3 extends over 12 amino acids. CDR3 bases: TGTGCCAGCAGTTTGGGGGGTTATGGCTACACCTTC. This translates into CASSLGGYGYTF.

The chain carries TRBV28 and TRBJ2-5, with 7 bases that match TRBD2. The J call is in doubt because the DNA end fits TRBJ2-7 better. The germline gives CDR1 MDHEN, CDR2 SYDVKM. The CDR3 loop spans 15 amino acids. This chain's CDR3 is CASNVPGGNTYEQYF. The CDR3 DNA is TGTGCCAGCAACGTCCCGGGAGGTAACACCTACGAGCAGTACTTC.

This clone was counted between two and nine times. The chain couples TRBV4-2 to TRBJ2-7; TRBD1 aligns across 8 bases. With V trimmed by 0 bases and J by 0 bases, 7 bases remained unmatched. Germline V CDR1 and CDR2: LGHNA, YNFKEQ. The CDR3 is 17 amino acids. CDR3 sequence: CASSQEGQGAPSYEQYF. DNA for the CDR3: TGTGCCAGCAGCCAAGAAGGGCAGGGGGCGCCCTCCTACGAGCAGTACTTC.

The chain uses TRBV28 and TRBJ2-1; TRBD2 matches at 11 bases. The V segment lost 5 bases and the J segment 0 bases; nucleotides outside the gene matches: 6. The germline V gene encodes CDR1 MDHEN and CDR2 SYDVKM. The CDR3 extends over 17 amino acids. The chain's CDR3 is CASSLGLAGLSYNEQFF. Written as DNA, the CDR3 is TGTGCCAGCAGTCTCGGACTAGCGGGCCTCTCCTACAATGAGCAGTTCTTC. The variable domain in full, with the rest retrieved from reference TRBV28 and TRBJ2-1, is DVKVTQSSRYLVKRTGEKVFLECVQDMDHENMFWYRQDPGLGLRLIYFSYDVKMKEKGDIPEGYSVSREKKERFSLILESASTNQTSMYLCASSLGLAGLSYNEQFFGPGTRLTVL.

The chain has TRBV9 and TRBJ1-5, with D perhaps TRBD1 (6 bases). The CDR3 is 14 amino acids. The V gene's germline CDR1 is SGDLS and CDR2 YYNGEE. V was cut by 2 bases and J by 6 bases, with 12 bases left in between. CDR3 in DNA: TGTGCCAGCAGCGTGACTGACAGGTCTCAGCCCCAGCATTTT. Translation gives CASSVTDRSQPQHF.

CDR3 residues: CASSLPEGDLPADYGYTF. DNA of the CDR3: TGCGCCAGCAGTCTACCCGAGGGGGACCTCCCGGCGGACTATGGCTACACCTTC. The chain is built from TRBV23-1 and TRBJ1-2; D is perhaps TRBD1 (6 bases). TRBV23-1 is known as an ORF, though its function is uncertain. This CDR3 region has 18 residues. V was clipped by 4 bases and J by 3 bases, with 24 bases between them.

The count of this clone is one. V and J are TRBV5-1 and TRBJ2-7, with TRBD1 identical over 9 bases. The CDR3 has 14 amino acids. V gave up 1 base and J gave up 2 bases; unmatched junction bases: 1. Germline V lookup: CDR1 SGHRS, CDR2 YFSETQ. CDR3 DNA sequence: TGCGCCAGCAGCTTGACAGGGGGCCCCTACGAGCAGTACTTC. It specifies CASSLTGGPYEQYF.

The rearrangement uses TRBV5-1 and TRBJ2-2; possible D gene TRBD2, 5 bases. This CDR3 is built from 13 residues. Germline-derived CDR1 and CDR2 are SGHRS and YFSETQ. Trimming removed 4 bases from V and 7 bases from J, with 11 bases in between. This CDR3 reads CASSGLEGGELFF. CDR3 DNA sequence: TGCGCCAGCAGCGGCTTAGAGGGCGGGGAGCTGTTTTTT.

V usage is TRBV27 and J usage is TRBJ2-1, with TRBD2 identical over 7 bases. J gave up 5 bases and V 4 bases, and 2 bases lay outside the gene matches. The CDR3 is 13 amino acids. CDR1 and CDR2 (germline): MNHEY, SMNVEV (reference sequence). The CDR3: CASSWGGNNEQFF. Written as DNA, the CDR3 is TGTGCCAGCAGTTGGGGAGGGAACAATGAGCAGTTCTTC.

The chain links TRBV6-4 to TRBJ2-7, with 10 bases lining up with TRBD1. The CDR3 runs 14 residues. Germline lookup yields CDR1 MRHNA and CDR2 SNTAGT. J lost 0 bases, V lost 8 bases, and 4 bases had no gene match. The CDR3 coding sequence is TGTGCCAGCGGAGGACAGGGGGTCTCCTACGAGCAGTACTTC. Amino acid sequence: CASGGQGVSYEQYF.

This clone was detected only once. CDR3 bases: TGCGCCAGCAGCGAACCGACAGGGGGCACCGGGGAGCTGTTTTTT. Its protein product is CASSEPTGGTGELFF. The chain couples TRBV5-1 to TRBJ2-2; 9 bases fit TRBD1. Germline lookup yields CDR1 SGHRS and CDR2 YFSETQ. Unmatched junction bases numbered 5, after V lost 4 bases and J lost 4 bases. The CDR3 totals 15 residues.

On this clone itself: The sample carries other DNA sequences with the same CDR3. The chain couples TRBV6-5 to TRBJ2-2; D might be TRBD2 (5 bases). V dropped 2 bases and J dropped 5 bases, with 6 bases sitting between them. From germline, CDR1 is MNHEY and CDR2 SVGAGI. CDR3 length equals 13 residues. CDR3 sequence reads: CASSYGGTGELFF. CDR3 DNA sequence: TGTGCCAGCAGTTACGGCGGGACCGGGGAGCTGTTTTTT.

V and J are TRBV18 and TRBJ1-5; TRBD1 is a possible D gene (6 bases). CDR3 length: 15 residues. CDR1 and CDR2 (germline): KGHSH, LQKENI. Trimming left V 6 bases short and J 4 bases short, with 16 bases between. Here the CDR3 reads CASSIEQGSNQPQHF. The CDR3 DNA reads as TGTGCCAGCTCCATCGAACAGGGTTCTAATCAGCCCCAGCATTTT. Full variable domain (remainder filled in from reference TRBV18 and TRBJ1-5): NAGVMQNPRHLVRRRGQEARLRCSPMKGHSHVYWYRQLPEEGLKFMVYLQKENIIDESGMPKERFSAEFPKEGPSILRIQQVVRGDSAAYFCASSIEQGSNQPQHFGDGTRLSIL.

The V gene is TRBV6-5, the J gene TRBJ1-2, with D perhaps matching TRBD1 (6 bases). Between the trimmed V and J ends, which lost 11 bases and 6 bases, there was a span of 19 bases. CDR1 MNHEY and CDR2 SVGAGI come from the germline V gene. The CDR3 runs 13 residues. The CDR3 reads CAVVGASADGYTF. In DNA form, the CDR3 reads TGTGCCGTAGTGGGGGCGTCGGCGGATGGCTACACCTTC.

Of note for this clone: This specimen includes other DNA sequences encoding the same CDR3. The chain combines TRBV13 with TRBJ1-1; the D is unclear. The germline gives CDR1 PRHDT, CDR2 FYEKMQ (reference sequence). With 3 bases removed from V and 1 base from J, the gap between germline ends came to 6 bases. CDR3 length: 13 residues. This chain's CDR3 is CASSFTGNTEAFF. CDR3 coding DNA: TGTGCCAGCAGCTTCACGGGGAACACTGAAGCTTTCTTT.